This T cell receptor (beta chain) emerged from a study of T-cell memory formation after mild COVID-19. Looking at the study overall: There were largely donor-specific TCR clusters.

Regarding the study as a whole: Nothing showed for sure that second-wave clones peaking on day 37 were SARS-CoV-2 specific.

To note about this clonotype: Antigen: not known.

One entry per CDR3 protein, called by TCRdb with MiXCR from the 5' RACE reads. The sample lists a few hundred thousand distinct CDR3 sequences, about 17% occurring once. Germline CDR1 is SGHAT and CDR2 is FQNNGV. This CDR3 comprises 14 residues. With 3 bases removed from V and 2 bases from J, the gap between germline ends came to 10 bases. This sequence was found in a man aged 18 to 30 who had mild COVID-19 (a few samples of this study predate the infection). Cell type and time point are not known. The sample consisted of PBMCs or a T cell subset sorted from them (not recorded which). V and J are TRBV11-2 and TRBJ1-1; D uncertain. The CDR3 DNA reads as TGTGCCAGCAGCTTCGGGCTGCGTAACACTGAAGCTTTCTTT. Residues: CASSFGLRNTEAFF. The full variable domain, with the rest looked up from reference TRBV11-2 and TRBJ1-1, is EAGVAQSPRYKIIEKRQSVAFWCNPISGHATLYWYQQILGQGPKLLIQFQNNGVVDDSQLPKDRFSAERLKGVDSTLKIQPAKLEDSAVYLCASSFGLRNTEAFFGQGTRLTVV.